This T cell receptor beta chain is from a study of lymphopenia after photon versus proton radiotherapy. On this clone: Its antigen remains unidentified.

Notes on the study in general: Proton therapy kept repertoires fairly stable, unlike photons, which gained effector/memory cells.

This CDR3 region has 16 residues. The V end lost 3 bases, the J end lost 2 bases, and 14 bases lay between the germline ends. Germline V CDR1 and CDR2: GTSNPN, SVGIG (reference sequence). Measured with immunoSEQ multiplex PCR; TCRdb has only the in-frame clones, and not every one. The table lists about 42,000 clones, under 85% of them singletons, with 20% to 25% in the top ten. This TCR was sampled from a woman in her seventies with pancreatic cancer. J is TRBJ1-6 and V is TRBV30; possibly TRBD1 for D (5 bases). Material: peripheral blood, obtained from a patient treated with proton-based radiotherapy. The DNA for the CDR3 is TGTGCCTGGAGGGCTTGGGGCCGAACCTATAATTCACCCCTCCACTTT. It codes for CAWRAWGRTYNSPLHF. The whole variable domain, remainder taken from reference TRBV30 and TRBJ1-6, is SQTIHQWPATLVQPVGSPLSLECTVEGTSNPNLYWYRQAAGRGLQLLFYSVGIGQISSEVPQNLSASRPQDRQFILSSKKLLLSDSGFYLCAWRAWGRTYNSPLHFGNGTRLTVT.